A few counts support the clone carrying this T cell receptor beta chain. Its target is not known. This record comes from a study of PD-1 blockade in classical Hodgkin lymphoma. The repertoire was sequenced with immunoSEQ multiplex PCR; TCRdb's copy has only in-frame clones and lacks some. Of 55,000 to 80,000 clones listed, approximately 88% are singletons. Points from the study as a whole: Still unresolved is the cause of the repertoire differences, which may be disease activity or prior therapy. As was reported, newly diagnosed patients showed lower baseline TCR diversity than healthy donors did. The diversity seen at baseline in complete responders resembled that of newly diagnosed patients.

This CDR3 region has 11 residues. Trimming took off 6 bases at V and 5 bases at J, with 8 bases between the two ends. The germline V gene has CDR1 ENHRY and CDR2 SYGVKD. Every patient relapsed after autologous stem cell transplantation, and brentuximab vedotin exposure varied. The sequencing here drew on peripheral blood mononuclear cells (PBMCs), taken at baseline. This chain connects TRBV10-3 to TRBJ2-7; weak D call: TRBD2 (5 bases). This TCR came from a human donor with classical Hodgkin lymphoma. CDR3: CAIRSRDEQYF. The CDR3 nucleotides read TGTGCCATCAGGTCGCGGGACGAGCAGTACTTC.